Included here is one TCR beta chain sequence, with context. The data belong to a study of T cell changes during pregnancy in multiple sclerosis. V lost 4 bases, J lost 4 bases, and 7 bases stayed unmatched. CDR1 and CDR2 from the germline V gene are SGHRS and YFSETQ. The CDR3 extends over 14 amino acids. Only in-frame clones appear in the TCRdb table, and some are missing; sequencing was by immunoSEQ multiplex PCR. The table shows some 40,000 clones, with about 91% occurring only once. The TCR originated in a female donor with multiple sclerosis, enrolled in a pregnancy study. The rearrangement joins TRBV5-1 to TRBJ1-2, with TRBD1 identical over 7 bases. The sample was CD4+ T cells from peripheral blood mononuclear cells, taken in the third trimester of pregnancy. The CDR3 loop reads CASSPGDRAYGYTF. In DNA form, the CDR3 reads TGCGCCAGCAGCCCGGGGGACAGAGCCTATGGCTACACCTTC.